This T cell receptor (beta chain) was captured in a study of T cells in Graves' hyperthyroidism and ophthalmopathy. Overall study results and limits: Most thyroid clonotypes expanded above 0.001 were also detected in blood.

This clonotype occurred many times. What it binds is not known. The CDR3 runs 12 residues. V lost 5 bases and J 3 bases, leaving 7 bases between the germline ends. Template material for amplifying TCR beta CDR3 regions consisted of RNA transcripts. TCR CDR3 regions were first amplified by RT-PCR with HTBI primers. One entry per CDR3 protein, called by TCRdb with MiXCR from the multiplex PCR reads. The sample carries more than 500,000 distinct CDR3 sequences, around 16% recorded once. Fresh peripheral blood, more than 8 ml of it, supplied the PBMCs. Sequenced material: blood. The sequence derives from a woman in her thirties with Graves' ophthalmopathy. The V gene is TRBV12-3 or TRBV12-4, the J gene TRBJ1-2; D might be TRBD1 (5 bases). In DNA, the CDR3 is TGTGCCAGCAGTCCGGGACACTATGGCTACACCTTC. This encodes CASSPGHYGYTF.